The 10 T cell receptor beta chains listed next were all sequenced from one sample in a study of cytomegalovirus exposure and HLA in healthy donors. A multiplex PCR was run with 60 Vbeta primers and 13 Jbeta primers. Here immunoSEQ multiplex PCR was the method, and the copy in TCRdb shows in-frame clones only, minus some. The sample gives just over 150,000 clones, over 65% of which show up once; 3% to 3.5% is in the top ten. Material for sequencing was PBMCs. The receptors come from a woman in her thirties or forties in good health and CMV-seronegative.

The chain couples TRBV6-5 to TRBJ1-2; unclear D gene. The CDR3 runs 13 residues. V was trimmed by 6 bases and J by 5 bases, leaving 13 bases between them. The germline gives CDR1 MNHEY, CDR2 SVGAGI. The CDR3 DNA sequence: TGTGCCAGCAGCCCGAACCACTTTTATGGCTACACCTTC. The encoded protein is CASSPNHFYGYTF.

The J gene is TRBJ2-1, the V gene TRBV11-1; 9 positions agree with TRBD1. V was clipped by 4 bases and J by 9 bases; unmatched bases: 10. Per germline, CDR1 SGHAT and CDR2 FQDESV (reference sequence). The CDR3 covers 15 residues. The CDR3 coding sequence is TGTGCCAGCAGCTCCGGACAGGGGAGTATTCGTGAGCAGTTCTTC. It specifies CASSSGQGSIREQFF. Full variable domain (rest looked up from reference TRBV11-1 and TRBJ2-1): EAEVAQSPRYKITEKSQAVAFWCDPISGHATLYWYRQILGQGPELLVQFQDESVVDDSQLPKDRFSAERLKGVDSTLKIQPAELGDSAMYLCASSSGQGSIREQFFGPGTRLTVL.

V usage is TRBV5-4 and J usage is TRBJ1-4, with TRBD1 matching 10 bases. Germline V gene lookup returns CDR1 SGHNT and CDR2 YYREEE (reference sequence). The ends lost 4 bases at V and 8 bases at J; junction bases unmatched: 8. The CDR3 contains 15 residues. The CDR3 protein is CASSQGGTGAEKLFF. DNA for the CDR3: TGTGCCAGCAGCCAAGGAGGGACAGGGGCCGAAAAACTGTTTTTT.

This chain links TRBV7-9 with TRBJ2-1, with D possibly matching TRBD2 (7 bases). CDR1 is SEHNR and CDR2 is FQNEAQ in the germline V gene (reference sequence). V was cut by 1 base and J by 9 bases, with 13 bases left in between. CDR3 length equals 14 residues. Here the CDR3 reads CASSLVGGAIEQFF. In nucleotides, the CDR3 is TGTGCCAGCAGCTTAGTAGGGGGGGCGATTGAGCAGTTCTTC.

The J gene is TRBJ1-1, the V gene TRBV9; 11 bases are a match to TRBD1. V trimming: 3 bases; J trimming: 4 bases; junction bases outside the gene matches: 5. Germline V CDR1 and CDR2: SGDLS, YYNGEE. The CDR3 sequence is 15 residues long. CDR3 bases: TGTGCCAGCAGCGCGGACAGGGGGCTTCTCACTGAAGCTTTCTTT. It yields the protein CASSADRGLLTEAFF.

As regards this clone: Other DNA sequences from this sample encode an identical CDR3 as well. The J gene is TRBJ2-7, the V gene TRBV7-2; D not resolved. Germline V CDR1 and CDR2: SGHTA, FQGNSA. This CDR3 contains 13 residues. Trimming took off 1 base at V and 1 base at J, with 5 bases between the two ends. CDR3 DNA sequence: TGTGCCAGCAGCTTAGGCAGATCCTACGAGCAGTACTTC. Residues: CASSLGRSYEQYF.

The chain employs TRBV5-8 and TRBJ1-2; 7 nucleotides align to TRBD1. CDR1 is SGHTS and CDR2 is YDEGEE in the germline V gene. The CDR3 runs 15 residues. J was trimmed by 0 bases and V by 4 bases; bases with no gene match: 6. The CDR3 coding sequence is TGTGCCAGCAGCCCCGGACAGGTTCCTAACTATGGCTACACCTTC. Translating it yields CASSPGQVPNYGYTF.

This clone was counted a single time. The chain combines TRBV4-1 with TRBJ1-4; 10 bases agree with TRBD1. Trimming removed 4 bases from V and 5 bases from J; junction bases left unmatched: 4. The CDR3 spans 15 residues. CDR1 and CDR2 from the germline V gene are MGHRA and YSYEKL. CDR3 region: CASSPTGQGNEKLFF. DNA of the CDR3: TGCGCCAGCAGCCCTACGGGACAGGGGAATGAAAAACTGTTTTTT.

This rearrangement joins TRBV28 to TRBJ1-2; TRBD1 is a possible D gene (6 bases). In germline, CDR1 is MDHEN, CDR2 SYDVKM. CDR3 length: 16 amino acids. Trimming removed 6 bases at V and 0 bases at J, with 17 bases between. The chain's CDR3 is CASRSLGAGANYGYTF. The CDR3, as DNA: TGTGCCAGCAGAAGTCTGGGGGCAGGGGCTAACTATGGCTACACCTTC.

This chain links TRBV6-5 with TRBJ2-7; D remains ambiguous. V was cut by 4 bases and J by 3 bases, with 16 bases left in between. The CDR3 is 15 amino acids. The germline gives CDR1 MNHEY, CDR2 SVGAGI. The CDR3 reads CASSSRPEADYEQYF. The CDR3 coding sequence is TGTGCCAGCAGTTCGCGGCCAGAAGCAGACTACGAGCAGTACTTC.